The rows below give T cell receptor beta chains drawn from one sample of a study of shared clonotypes between healthy human individuals. Assay: immunoSEQ multiplex PCR; the TCRdb copy retains only in-frame clones and omits some. Of around 940,000 clones in the sample, around three quarters are singletons; the top ten hold approximately 1.5%. Sample: memory CD4+ T cells sorted from blood. The receptor source for this set is a man younger than 30 in good health. CDR3s include the opening cysteine and the closing phenylalanine or tryptophan. A D gene is named only where the DNA matches it firmly. Expanded clones get a size class; other rows say once, few or many, or leave the size out.

size,J,V,D,DNA,CDR3
few,TRBJ2-3,TRBV5-4,-,TGTGCCAGCAGCTCGACAAGATCTAGCACAGATACGCAGTATTTT,CASSSTRSSTDTQYF
-,TRBJ2-3,TRBV20-1,-,TGCAGTGCCCCATTTCTCGATACGCAGTATTTT,CSAPFLDTQYF
once,TRBJ2-5,TRBV19,TRBD2,TGTGCCAGTAGTATTACCGGGACTAGCGGGAGAGAGACCCAGTACTTC,CASSITGTSGRETQYF
-,TRBJ2-3,TRBV30,TRBD2,TGTGCCTGGAGTGGGACTAGCGGGGGAAGAGGAGATACGCAGTATTTT,CAWSGTSGGRGDTQYF
-,TRBJ2-3,TRBV5-1,TRBD2,TGCGCCAGCAGCTCACTAGCGGGGGCCTTCACTAGCACAGATACGCAGTATTTT,CASSSLAGAFTSTDTQYF
-,TRBJ2-1,TRBV6-1,TRBD1,TGTGCCAGCAGACAGGACAGGGCTAAGGGAAATGAGCAGTTCTTC,CASRQDRAKGNEQFF
-,TRBJ2-7,TRBV6-1,-,TGTGCCAGCAAGCAGGGCTCCTACGAGCAGTACTTC,CASKQGSYEQYF
-,TRBJ2-7,TRBV6-6,TRBD1,TGTGCCAGCAGCGAGCCGGGACAGGGGACATACGAGCAGTACTTC,CASSEPGQGTYEQYF
-,TRBJ1-2,TRBV4-3,-,TGCGCCAGCAGACGAGGTGAAGGGTACTATGGCTACACCTTC,CASRRGEGYYGYTF
-,TRBJ2-7,TRBV2,-,TGTGCCAGCAGCAACGACAGGTTTAGCTCCTACGAGCAGTACTTC,CASSNDRFSSYEQYF
-,TRBJ1-6,TRBV25-1,-,TGTGCCAGCAATTCACAGGGTAGTAATTCACCCCTCCACTTT,CASNSQGSNSPLHF
-,TRBJ2-2,TRBV9,-,TGTGCCAGCAGCGCCGCTAGGGCCACCGGGGAGCTGTTTTTT,CASSAARATGELFF
-,TRBJ2-7,TRBV18,-,TGTGCCAGCTCTCCTACAGGGGGGGTCGAGCAGTACTTC,CASSPTGGVEQYF
-,TRBJ1-2,TRBV28,-,TGTGCCAGCAGTACCGGTCAGGGAAGTTTCATTAACGTTGGCTACACCTTC,CASSTGQGSFINVGYTF
-,TRBJ1-5,TRBV6-5,-,TGTGCCAGCAGCCGACAGAACAATCAGCCCCAGCATTTT,CASSRQNNQPQHF
-,TRBJ1-5,TRBV2,-,TGTGCCAGCAGTGAATATGAGAGGAATCAGCCCCAGCATTTT,CASSEYERNQPQHF
few,TRBJ1-5,TRBV28,TRBD1,TGTGCCAGCAGTCCCGGGACAGGGAATCAGCCCCAGCATTTT,CASSPGTGNQPQHF
-,TRBJ2-3,TRBV7-2,TRBD2,TGTGCCAGCAGCTTACTAGCGGAGACCACAGATACGCAGTATTTT,CASSLLAETTDTQYF
-,TRBJ1-1,TRBV6-5,-,TGTGCCAGCAGTTCCAGGGATGGGAACACTGAAGCTTTCTTT,CASSSRDGNTEAFF
-,TRBJ1-1,TRBV6-5,-,TGTGCCAGCAGGACGGGGACGGAGGCTTTCTTT,CASRTGTEAFF
once,TRBJ2-7,TRBV28,-,TGTGCCAGCAAGAGACGACAATACGAGCAGTACTTC,CASKRRQYEQYF
-,TRBJ2-7,TRBV10-1,TRBD2,TGCGCCAGGACTAGCGGGAGGGCCCCCGAGCAGTACTTC,CARTSGRAPEQYF
-,TRBJ2-5,TRBV6-1,TRBD2,TGTGCCAGACAAACTAGCGGGAGGTGGTTAGAGACCCAGTACTTC,CARQTSGRWLETQYF
-,TRBJ2-4,TRBV4-1,TRBD1,TGCGCCAGCAGTCAGGACAGGGTTGACATTCAGTACTTC,CASSQDRVDIQYF
once,TRBJ2-7,TRBV10-3,TRBD2,TGTGCCACCGGACTAGCGGGAGGAACCTACGAGCAGTACTTC,CATGLAGGTYEQYF
-,TRBJ1-4,TRBV29-1,-,TGCAGCGTTGAATATCGGGGGACTAATGAAAAACTGTTTTTT,CSVEYRGTNEKLFF
-,TRBJ2-7,TRBV29-1,TRBD1,TGCAGCGCAAAGACAGGGATTTACGAGCAGTACTTC,CSAKTGIYEQYF
few,TRBJ1-2,TRBV6-4,-,TGTGCCAGCAGTCTCGAAGCTATGGGGGGCATATCTGGCTACACCTTC,CASSLEAMGGISGYTF
-,TRBJ2-3,TRBV5-1,-,TGCGCCAGCAGCTTGGCCGGGGCAGTTACAGATACGCAGTATTTT,CASSLAGAVTDTQYF
many,TRBJ2-3,TRBV10-3,-,TGTGCCATCAGGATCGGGTCCCTCCCCACAGATACGCAGTATTTT,CAIRIGSLPTDTQYF
-,TRBJ1-2,TRBV23-1,-,TGCGCCAGCAGTCAAGGAGCAGGAAACTATGGCTACACCTTC,CASSQGAGNYGYTF
-,TRBJ2-7,TRBV4-1,-,TGCGCCAGCAGCCAAAGGCCCGAACCAAATTCCTACGAGCAGTACTTC,CASSQRPEPNSYEQYF
-,TRBJ2-1,TRBV5-1,TRBD2,TGCGCCAGCAGCTTGGGCGGGAGGGGCTACAATGAGCAGTTCTTC,CASSLGGRGYNEQFF
-,TRBJ1-3,TRBV14,-,TGTGCCAGCAGCCAAGAGAAAAAGAGCTCTGGAAACACCATATATTTT,CASSQEKKSSGNTIYF
few,TRBJ2-5,TRBV5-4,-,TGTGCCAGCAGCTTGTCGTCTAGCACTAAGACCCAGTACTTC,CASSLSSSTKTQYF
-,TRBJ2-6,TRBV27,TRBD1,TGTGCCAGCTGGACCGGGACAGGGAGATTCTCTGGGGCCAACGTCCTGACTTTC,CASWTGTGRFSGANVLTF
-,TRBJ2-3,TRBV18,-,TGTGCCAGCTCACCACCCGGCGGATCTAGCACAGATACGCAGTATTTT,CASSPPGGSSTDTQYF